The entry below describes one TCR beta chain. Its target is not known. This CDR3 comprises 14 residues. V lost 1 base and J lost 3; bases outside the gene matches: 2. The germline gives CDR1 SGHNT, CDR2 YYREEE (reference sequence). Naive CD45RA+ and memory CD45RA-negative subsets were split from CD4+ cells. Clones were sequenced by immunoSEQ multiplex PCR, and TCRdb holds only the in-frame ones, with some missing. The repertoire holds roughly 680,000 clones, with 72% as singletons. This entry is derived from a study of shared clonotypes between healthy human individuals. Whole-study findings and limits: In contrast to clonotypes shared by all four donors, non-shared clonotypes had lower generation probabilities.

The rearrangement links TRBV5-4 to TRBJ2-7, with TRBD2 identical over 9 bases. Sequencing was carried out using memory CD4+ T cells sorted from blood. The sample's subset: CD45RA-negative fraction. The TCR sequence derives from a woman aged 25-40 years in good health. The CDR3 reads CASSLKAGGYEQYF. CDR3 nucleotide sequence: TGTGCCAGCAGCTTGAAAGCGGGAGGCTACGAGCAGTACTTC.